This T cell receptor (beta chain) originates from a study of T cell responses to AZD1222 COVID-19 vaccine. Study results and limitations: In all cases, repertoires were sampled only after the peak T cell response.

The germline CDR1 and CDR2 sequences are LGHDT and YNNKEL (reference sequence). This CDR3 region has 13 residues. With 1 base removed from V and 7 bases from J, the gap between germline ends came to 10 bases. Of note for this clone: The antigen is unknown.

Libraries were prepared by immunoSEQ multiplex PCR; TCRdb keeps only in-frame clonotypes and omits some of them. The sample shows about 120,000 clones, 80% to 95% of them seen only once. The clonotype originates from an adult who received the MenACWY meningococcal vaccine as a control. V is TRBV3-1 (or the pseudogene TRBV3-2) and J is TRBJ1-2, with TRBD1 as a possible D gene (5 bases). The sample here was peripheral blood, taken 28 days after the second dose of the MenACWY control vaccine. CDR3 in amino acids: CASSQVPGSGYTF. The CDR3 coding sequence is TGTGCCAGCAGCCAAGTTCCAGGGTCTGGCTACACCTTC.